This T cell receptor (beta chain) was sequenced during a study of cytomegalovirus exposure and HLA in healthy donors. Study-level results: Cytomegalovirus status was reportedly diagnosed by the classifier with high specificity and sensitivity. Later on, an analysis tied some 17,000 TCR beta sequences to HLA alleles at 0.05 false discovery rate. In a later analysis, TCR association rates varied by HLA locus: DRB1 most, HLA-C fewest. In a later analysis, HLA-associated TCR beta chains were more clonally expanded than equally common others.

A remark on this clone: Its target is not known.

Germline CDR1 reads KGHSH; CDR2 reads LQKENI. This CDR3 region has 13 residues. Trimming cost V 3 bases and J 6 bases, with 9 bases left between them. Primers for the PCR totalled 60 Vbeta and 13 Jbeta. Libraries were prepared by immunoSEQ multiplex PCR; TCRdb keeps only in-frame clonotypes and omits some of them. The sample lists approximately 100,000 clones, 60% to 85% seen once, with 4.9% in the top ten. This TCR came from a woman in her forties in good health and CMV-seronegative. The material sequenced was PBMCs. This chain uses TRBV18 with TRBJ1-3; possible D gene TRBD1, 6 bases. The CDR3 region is CASSPGQINTIYF. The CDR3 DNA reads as TGTGCCAGCTCACCGGGACAAATAAACACCATATATTTT.